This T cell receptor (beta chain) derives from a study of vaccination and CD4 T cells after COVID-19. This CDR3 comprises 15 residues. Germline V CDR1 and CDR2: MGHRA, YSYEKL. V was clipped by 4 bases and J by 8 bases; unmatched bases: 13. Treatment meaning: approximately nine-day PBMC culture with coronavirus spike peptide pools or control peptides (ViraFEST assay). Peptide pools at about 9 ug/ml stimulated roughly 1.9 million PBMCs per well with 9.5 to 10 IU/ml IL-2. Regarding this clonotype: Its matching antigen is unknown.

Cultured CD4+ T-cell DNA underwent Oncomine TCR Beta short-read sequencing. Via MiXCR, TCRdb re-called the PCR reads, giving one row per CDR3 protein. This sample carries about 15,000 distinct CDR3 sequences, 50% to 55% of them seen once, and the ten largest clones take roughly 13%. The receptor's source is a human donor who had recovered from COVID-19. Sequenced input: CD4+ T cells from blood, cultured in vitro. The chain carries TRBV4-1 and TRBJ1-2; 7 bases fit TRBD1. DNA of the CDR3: TGCGCCAGCAGCCCTCCCGGGACAGCCGCTATCGGCTACACCTTC. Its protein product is CASSPPGTAAIGYTF.